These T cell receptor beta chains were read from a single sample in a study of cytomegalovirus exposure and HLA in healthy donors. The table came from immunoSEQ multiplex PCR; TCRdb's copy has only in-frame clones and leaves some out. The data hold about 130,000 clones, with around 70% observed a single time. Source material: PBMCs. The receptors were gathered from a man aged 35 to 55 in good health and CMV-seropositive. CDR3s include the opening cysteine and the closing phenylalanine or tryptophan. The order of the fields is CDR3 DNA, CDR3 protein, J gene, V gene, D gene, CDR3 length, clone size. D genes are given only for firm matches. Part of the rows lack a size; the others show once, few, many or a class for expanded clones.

CDR3nt: TGCGCCAGCAGTTCGACCTCAGGGTCGGCTGAAGCTTTCTTT; CDR3aa: CASSSTSGSAEAFF; j_gene: TRBJ1-1; v_gene: TRBV5-1; d_gene: .; len: 14; abundance: .
CDR3nt: TGTGCCAGCAGCGCATCTAGCGGGAGGTCCTACGAGCAGTACTTC; CDR3aa: CASSASSGRSYEQYF; j_gene: TRBJ2-7; v_gene: TRBV5-4; d_gene: TRBD2; len: 15; abundance: .
CDR3nt: TGTGCCAGCAGCGTCCTCGCGGACAGCCTCTATTCTGGGGGCTACACCTTC; CDR3aa: CASSVLADSLYSGGYTF; j_gene: TRBJ1-2; v_gene: TRBV9; d_gene: .; len: 17; abundance: once
CDR3nt: TGTGCCAGCAGGGACGAGGACAGGGAGTATGGCTACACCTTC; CDR3aa: CASRDEDREYGYTF; j_gene: TRBJ1-2; v_gene: TRBV27; d_gene: TRBD1; len: 14; abundance: .
CDR3nt: TGTGCCTGGAGTCCGGTGTCAGATACGCAGTATTTT; CDR3aa: CAWSPVSDTQYF; j_gene: TRBJ2-3; v_gene: TRBV30; d_gene: .; len: 12; abundance: .
CDR3nt: TGTGCCAGCTCTCCAGGAATATACGAGCAGTACTTC; CDR3aa: CASSPGIYEQYF; j_gene: TRBJ2-7; v_gene: TRBV25-1; d_gene: .; len: 12; abundance: .
CDR3nt: TGCGCCAGCAGCCAAGAAGGGACAGGGATTGAAAAACTGTTTTTT; CDR3aa: CASSQEGTGIEKLFF; j_gene: TRBJ1-4; v_gene: TRBV4-3; d_gene: TRBD1; len: 15; abundance: .
CDR3nt: TGTGCCAGCAGTTTCGCCAGGGGGGTTGCGCAGTATTTT; CDR3aa: CASSFARGVAQYF; j_gene: TRBJ2-3; v_gene: TRBV27; d_gene: .; len: 13; abundance: .
CDR3nt: TGTGCCAGCAGTCGCGGGGGGGGGCCCGCTTTCTTT; CDR3aa: CASSRGGGPAFF; j_gene: TRBJ1-1; v_gene: TRBV6-5; d_gene: .; len: 12; abundance: .
CDR3nt: TGTGCTAGTGGTCAGGGGGGCGAGCAGTACTTC; CDR3aa: CASGQGGEQYF; j_gene: TRBJ2-7; v_gene: TRBV12-5; d_gene: .; len: 11; abundance: .
CDR3nt: TGTGCCATCAGTGACCCGGGACTAGCGGGCTCCTACGAGCAGTACTTC; CDR3aa: CAISDPGLAGSYEQYF; j_gene: TRBJ2-7; v_gene: TRBV10-3; d_gene: TRBD2; len: 16; abundance: .
CDR3nt: TGTGCCAGCAGCGCGGGACAGCTCAACGAGCAGTACTTC; CDR3aa: CASSAGQLNEQYF; j_gene: TRBJ2-7; v_gene: TRBV9; d_gene: TRBD1; len: 13; abundance: .
CDR3nt: TGTGCCAGCAGGTTAGACAGTTTCAATCAGCCCCAGCATTTT; CDR3aa: CASRLDSFNQPQHF; j_gene: TRBJ1-5; v_gene: TRBV6-1; d_gene: .; len: 14; abundance: .
CDR3nt: TGTGCCAGCAGCCGGACTAGCCTGGAAAACATTCAGTACTTC; CDR3aa: CASSRTSLENIQYF; j_gene: TRBJ2-4; v_gene: TRBV7-2; d_gene: TRBD2; len: 14; abundance: .
CDR3nt: TGTGCCAGCAGTAGCAAAGAGACCCAGTACTTC; CDR3aa: CASSSKETQYF; j_gene: TRBJ2-5; v_gene: TRBV6-1; d_gene: .; len: 11; abundance: few
CDR3nt: TGTGCCAGCAGCCGTTCCCCGGGACAGTACCGCGAGCAGTACTTC; CDR3aa: CASSRSPGQYREQYF; j_gene: TRBJ2-7; v_gene: TRBV6-5; d_gene: TRBD1; len: 15; abundance: .
CDR3nt: TGTGCCATCAGTGAGGGACTAGCGGGAGGAGATGAGCAGTTCTTC; CDR3aa: CAISEGLAGGDEQFF; j_gene: TRBJ2-1; v_gene: TRBV10-3; d_gene: TRBD2; len: 15; abundance: .
CDR3nt: TGTGCCAGCAGTTTCCTAGCGGGAAGTCTATACGAGCAGTACTTC; CDR3aa: CASSFLAGSLYEQYF; j_gene: TRBJ2-7; v_gene: TRBV6-5; d_gene: TRBD2; len: 15; abundance: .
CDR3nt: TGTGCCAGCACTCTTGGGGCCCTGAGTACTGAAGCTTTCTTT; CDR3aa: CASTLGALSTEAFF; j_gene: TRBJ1-1; v_gene: TRBV27; d_gene: .; len: 14; abundance: .
CDR3nt: TGTGCCAGCAGCCGGACAGGGGGCGGGGAGCAGTACTTC; CDR3aa: CASSRTGGGEQYF; j_gene: TRBJ2-7; v_gene: TRBV28; d_gene: TRBD1; len: 13; abundance: .
CDR3nt: TGTGCCAGCAGCTTGGCCGCAGGGGGCTCTAACTATGGCTACACCTTC; CDR3aa: CASSLAAGGSNYGYTF; j_gene: TRBJ1-2; v_gene: TRBV7-8; d_gene: TRBD1; len: 16; abundance: .
CDR3nt: TGTGCCAGCAGTTTGCCCCTAGGTGTCTCTGGAAACACCATATATTTT; CDR3aa: CASSLPLGVSGNTIYF; j_gene: TRBJ1-3; v_gene: TRBV28; d_gene: .; len: 16; abundance: .
CDR3nt: TGCAGTGCCGCCACCGCGCAGACCCAGTACTTC; CDR3aa: CSAATAQTQYF; j_gene: TRBJ2-5; v_gene: TRBV20-1; d_gene: .; len: 11; abundance: .
CDR3nt: TGTGCCAGCAGCGTGGAGGGTGACACTGAAGCTTTCTTT; CDR3aa: CASSVEGDTEAFF; j_gene: TRBJ1-1; v_gene: TRBV6-4; d_gene: .; len: 13; abundance: .
CDR3nt: TGTGCCAGCAGCTTAGGGAGCGGGAGGCTTGTCAATGAGCAGTTCTTC; CDR3aa: CASSLGSGRLVNEQFF; j_gene: TRBJ2-1; v_gene: TRBV7-2; d_gene: TRBD2; len: 16; abundance: once
CDR3nt: TGTGCCAGCAGCTTAGCGCGGGCGGGGGGGAATGGCTACACCTTC; CDR3aa: CASSLARAGGNGYTF; j_gene: TRBJ1-2; v_gene: TRBV7-8; d_gene: .; len: 15; abundance: .
CDR3nt: TGTGCCAGCAGCTTCAACTCTGGAAACACCATATATTTT; CDR3aa: CASSFNSGNTIYF; j_gene: TRBJ1-3; v_gene: TRBV11-2; d_gene: .; len: 13; abundance: once
CDR3nt: TGTGCCAGCAGCTTCACGAGACAGCTACCGAATCCCTACGAGCAGTACTTC; CDR3aa: CASSFTRQLPNPYEQYF; j_gene: TRBJ2-7; v_gene: TRBV5-4; d_gene: .; len: 17; abundance: .
CDR3nt: TGCGCCAGCAGCCAAGCAGGGGACCTGGGCACAGATACGCAGTATTTT; CDR3aa: CASSQAGDLGTDTQYF; j_gene: TRBJ2-3; v_gene: TRBV4-3; d_gene: .; len: 16; abundance: .
CDR3nt: TGTGCTAGGTTAAAAGAGGGATACGGTGAAAAACTGTTTTTT; CDR3aa: CARLKEGYGEKLFF; j_gene: TRBJ1-4; v_gene: TRBV12-5; d_gene: .; len: 14; abundance: .
CDR3nt: TGTGCCAGCAGCCCCGGGACAGGCCGGGGCTACACCTTC; CDR3aa: CASSPGTGRGYTF; j_gene: TRBJ1-2; v_gene: TRBV6-5; d_gene: TRBD1; len: 13; abundance: .
CDR3nt: TGCGCCAGCAGCGAAGGACTGGGGAGCCACGAGCAGTACTTC; CDR3aa: CASSEGLGSHEQYF; j_gene: TRBJ2-7; v_gene: TRBV5-1; d_gene: .; len: 14; abundance: .
CDR3nt: TGTGCCAGTAGCCCAGGACTAGCGGGAGATACGCAGTATTTT; CDR3aa: CASSPGLAGDTQYF; j_gene: TRBJ2-3; v_gene: TRBV11-2; d_gene: TRBD2; len: 14; abundance: once
CDR3nt: TGCAGCGTTGCAGGGACTTTATGGGGCACAGATACGCAGTATTTT; CDR3aa: CSVAGTLWGTDTQYF; j_gene: TRBJ2-3; v_gene: TRBV29-1; d_gene: .; len: 15; abundance: .
CDR3nt: TGTGCCAGCAGCCCCATTACTAGCGGGAGTTTCCACGAGCAGTACTTC; CDR3aa: CASSPITSGSFHEQYF; j_gene: TRBJ2-7; v_gene: TRBV7-8; d_gene: TRBD2; len: 16; abundance: .
CDR3nt: TGTGCCAGCAGTAAGGACAGGGGGGGAAAACTGTTTTTT; CDR3aa: CASSKDRGGKLFF; j_gene: TRBJ1-4; v_gene: TRBV6-6; d_gene: TRBD1; len: 13; abundance: .
CDR3nt: TGTGCCAGCTCACCTAAGATGACAGGGTTAAAGGGCTACACCTTC; CDR3aa: CASSPKMTGLKGYTF; j_gene: TRBJ1-2; v_gene: TRBV18; d_gene: TRBD1; len: 15; abundance: .
CDR3nt: TGTGCCAGCCTTAGGACAGGGGTCGAGCAGTACTTC; CDR3aa: CASLRTGVEQYF; j_gene: TRBJ2-7; v_gene: TRBV2; d_gene: TRBD1; len: 12; abundance: .
CDR3nt: TGCGCCCGACCCCCCCTGAGGGAGCAGTACTTC; CDR3aa: CARPPLREQYF; j_gene: TRBJ2-7; v_gene: TRBV10-1; d_gene: .; len: 11; abundance: .
CDR3nt: TGTGCCAGTAGCTCTACAGGGGGCTTAGCCCTCCACGAGCAGTACTTC; CDR3aa: CASSSTGGLALHEQYF; j_gene: TRBJ2-7; v_gene: TRBV19; d_gene: TRBD1; len: 16; abundance: .
CDR3nt: TGTGCCAGCAGTGACCTGGACTTAGATGAAGCTTTCTTT; CDR3aa: CASSDLDLDEAFF; j_gene: TRBJ1-1; v_gene: TRBV2; d_gene: .; len: 13; abundance: once
CDR3nt: TGTGCCAGCAGTTACGACGAGGGGGCGGACCCCTATGGCTACACCTTC; CDR3aa: CASSYDEGADPYGYTF; j_gene: TRBJ1-2; v_gene: TRBV6-6; d_gene: TRBD1; len: 16; abundance: .
CDR3nt: TGTGCCTGGAAATCAGTCCTGAACACTGAAGCTTTCTTT; CDR3aa: CAWKSVLNTEAFF; j_gene: TRBJ1-1; v_gene: TRBV30; d_gene: .; len: 13; abundance: once
CDR3nt: TGTGCCACCAGCAGAGCCAGGCAGGGGGCTGAGGCTTTCTTT; CDR3aa: CATSRARQGAEAFF; j_gene: TRBJ1-1; v_gene: TRBV15; d_gene: TRBD1; len: 14; abundance: once
CDR3nt: TGTGCCAGCAGCTTTTCCGGGGACTCCTACAATGAGCAGTTCTTC; CDR3aa: CASSFSGDSYNEQFF; j_gene: TRBJ2-1; v_gene: TRBV11-3; d_gene: .; len: 15; abundance: few
CDR3nt: TGTGCCAGCAGCTTAAGTGGGCGGGGTCTAGAGACCCAGTACTTC; CDR3aa: CASSLSGRGLETQYF; j_gene: TRBJ2-5; v_gene: TRBV11-2; d_gene: .; len: 15; abundance: .
CDR3nt: TGTGCCAGCAGTTCAGGGTTCGAGCAGTACTTC; CDR3aa: CASSSGFEQYF; j_gene: TRBJ2-7; v_gene: TRBV11-3; d_gene: .; len: 11; abundance: .
CDR3nt: TGTGCCACCAGCAGACACAGGGCAGAGGACACCATATATTTT; CDR3aa: CATSRHRAEDTIYF; j_gene: TRBJ1-3; v_gene: TRBV15; d_gene: .; len: 14; abundance: .
CDR3nt: TGTGCCAGTAGTACCGGGCAGGACAGGGGGTTCAATCAGCCCCAGCATTTT; CDR3aa: CASSTGQDRGFNQPQHF; j_gene: TRBJ1-5; v_gene: TRBV19; d_gene: TRBD1; len: 17; abundance: .
CDR3nt: TGTGCCAGCAGCCCCCGAGGGCAGCCCCAGCATTTT; CDR3aa: CASSPRGQPQHF; j_gene: TRBJ1-5; v_gene: TRBV2; d_gene: .; len: 12; abundance: .
CDR3nt: TGTGCCAGCAGAGAATGGCGGGAGCCCACAGATACGCAGTATTTT; CDR3aa: CASREWREPTDTQYF; j_gene: TRBJ2-3; v_gene: TRBV6-5; d_gene: TRBD2; len: 15; abundance: .
CDR3nt: TGTGCCTGGAGCCTCGGGGGGAACAATGAGCAGTTCTTC; CDR3aa: CAWSLGGNNEQFF; j_gene: TRBJ2-1; v_gene: TRBV30; d_gene: TRBD2; len: 13; abundance: .
CDR3nt: TGTGCCAGCAGTTGGCGGACAGGGAGGTCCGGGGAGCTGTTTTTT; CDR3aa: CASSWRTGRSGELFF; j_gene: TRBJ2-2; v_gene: TRBV6-5; d_gene: TRBD1; len: 15; abundance: few
CDR3nt: TGCGCCAGCAGCCAAGATGTTGGGCGGGAGACCTACGAGCAGTACTTC; CDR3aa: CASSQDVGRETYEQYF; j_gene: TRBJ2-7; v_gene: TRBV4-3; d_gene: TRBD2; len: 16; abundance: few
CDR3nt: TGTGCCAGCAGCTTAGTCGGGGGGTGGTACCAAGAGACCCAGTACTTC; CDR3aa: CASSLVGGWYQETQYF; j_gene: TRBJ2-5; v_gene: TRBV11-2; d_gene: TRBD2; len: 16; abundance: .